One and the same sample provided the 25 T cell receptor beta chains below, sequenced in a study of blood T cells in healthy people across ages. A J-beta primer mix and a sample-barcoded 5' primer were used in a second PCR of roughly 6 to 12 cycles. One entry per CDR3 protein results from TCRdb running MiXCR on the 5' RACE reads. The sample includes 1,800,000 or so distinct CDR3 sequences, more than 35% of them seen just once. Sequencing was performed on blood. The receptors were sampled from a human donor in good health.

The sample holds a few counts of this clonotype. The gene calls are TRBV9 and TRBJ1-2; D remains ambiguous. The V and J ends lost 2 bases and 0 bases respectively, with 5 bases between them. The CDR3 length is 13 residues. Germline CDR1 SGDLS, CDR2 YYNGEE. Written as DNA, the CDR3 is TGTGCCAGCAGCGTTCTACCTAACTATGGCTACACCTTC. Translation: CASSVLPNYGYTF.

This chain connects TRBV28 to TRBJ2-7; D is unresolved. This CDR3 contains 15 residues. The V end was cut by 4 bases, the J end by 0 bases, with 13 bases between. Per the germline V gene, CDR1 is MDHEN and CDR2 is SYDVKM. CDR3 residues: CASSSYGPSSYEQYF. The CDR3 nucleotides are TGTGCCAGCAGTTCCTACGGTCCTAGCTCCTACGAGCAGTACTTC.

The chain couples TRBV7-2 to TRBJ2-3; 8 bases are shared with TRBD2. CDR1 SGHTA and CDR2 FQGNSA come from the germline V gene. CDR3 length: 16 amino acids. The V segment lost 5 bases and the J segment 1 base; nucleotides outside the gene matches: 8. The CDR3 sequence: CASSPPRGAGTDTQYF. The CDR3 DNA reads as TGTGCCAGCAGCCCACCGCGGGGGGCCGGCACAGATACGCAGTATTTT.

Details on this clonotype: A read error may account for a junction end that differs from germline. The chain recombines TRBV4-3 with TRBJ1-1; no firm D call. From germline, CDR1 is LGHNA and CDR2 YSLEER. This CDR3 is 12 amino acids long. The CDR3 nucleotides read TGCGCCAGCAGCCAATGGAACCCTGAAGCTTTCTTT. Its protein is CASSQWNPEAFF.

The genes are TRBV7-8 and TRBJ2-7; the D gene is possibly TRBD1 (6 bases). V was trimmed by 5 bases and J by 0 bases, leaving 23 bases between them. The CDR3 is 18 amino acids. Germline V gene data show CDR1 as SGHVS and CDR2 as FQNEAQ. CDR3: CASSRFIRGHLYSYEQYF. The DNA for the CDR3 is TGTGCCAGCAGCCGTTTTATCAGGGGCCACCTTTACTCCTACGAGCAGTACTTC. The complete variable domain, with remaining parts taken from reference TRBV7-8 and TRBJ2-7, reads GAGVSQSPRYKVAKRGQDVALRCDPISGHVSLFWYQQALGQGPEFLTYFQNEAQLDKSGLPSDRFFAERPEGSVSTLKIQRTQQEDSAVYLCASSRFIRGHLYSYEQYFGPGTRLTVT.

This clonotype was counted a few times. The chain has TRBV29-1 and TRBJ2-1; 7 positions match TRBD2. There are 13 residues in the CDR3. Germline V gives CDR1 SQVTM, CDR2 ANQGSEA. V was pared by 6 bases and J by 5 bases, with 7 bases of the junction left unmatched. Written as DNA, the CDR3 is TGCAGCGTGGGGAGGGGCACGAACAATGAGCAGTTCTTC. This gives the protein CSVGRGTNNEQFF.

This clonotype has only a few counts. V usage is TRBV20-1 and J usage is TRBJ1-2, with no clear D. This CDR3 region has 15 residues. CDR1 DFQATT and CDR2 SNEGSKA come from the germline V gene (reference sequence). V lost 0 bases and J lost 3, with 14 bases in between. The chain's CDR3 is CSARDFTAVDYGYTF. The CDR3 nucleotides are TGCAGTGCTAGAGATTTTACTGCTGTTGACTATGGCTACACCTTC.

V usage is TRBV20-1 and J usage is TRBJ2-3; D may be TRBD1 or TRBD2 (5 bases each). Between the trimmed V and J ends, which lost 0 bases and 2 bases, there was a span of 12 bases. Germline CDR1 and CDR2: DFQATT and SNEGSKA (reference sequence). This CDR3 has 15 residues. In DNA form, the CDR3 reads TGCAGTGCTAGAGAGAAGGGACGGCACACAGATACGCAGTATTTT. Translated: CSAREKGRHTDTQYF.

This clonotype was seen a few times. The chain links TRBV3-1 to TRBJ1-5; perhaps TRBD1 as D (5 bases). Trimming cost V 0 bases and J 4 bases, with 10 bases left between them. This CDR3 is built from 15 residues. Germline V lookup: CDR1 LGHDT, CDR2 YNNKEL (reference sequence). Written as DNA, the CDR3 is TGTGCCAGCAGCCAAGATTTCCAGGGAAATCAGCCCCAGCATTTT. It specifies CASSQDFQGNQPQHF.

CDR3: CSARVAGVTEAFF. CDR3 nucleotide sequence: TGCAGTGCTAGAGTAGCAGGGGTCACTGAAGCTTTCTTT. The rearrangement links TRBV20-1 to TRBJ1-1; TRBD1 is a possible D gene (6 bases). CDR3 size: 13 residues. CDR1 DFQATT and CDR2 SNEGSKA come from the germline V gene (reference sequence). V lost 1 base, J lost 4 bases, and 10 bases lay in between.

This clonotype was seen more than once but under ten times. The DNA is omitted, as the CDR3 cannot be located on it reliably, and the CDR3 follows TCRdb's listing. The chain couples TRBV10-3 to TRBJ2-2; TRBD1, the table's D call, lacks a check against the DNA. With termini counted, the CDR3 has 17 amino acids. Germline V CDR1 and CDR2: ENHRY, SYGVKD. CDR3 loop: CAISDSTSGQGGGELFF.

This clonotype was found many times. This chain's CDR3 is CASSYSGGGETQYF. The CDR3 coding sequence is TGTGCCAGCAGTTACTCGGGGGGCGGCGAGACCCAGTACTTC. The chain uses TRBV6-5 and TRBJ2-5; D possibly uses TRBD1 or TRBD2 (6 bases each). Deletions cut 0 bases from V and 5 bases from J, with 10 bases between. Germline V gives CDR1 MNHEY, CDR2 SVGAGI. CDR3 length: 14 amino acids.

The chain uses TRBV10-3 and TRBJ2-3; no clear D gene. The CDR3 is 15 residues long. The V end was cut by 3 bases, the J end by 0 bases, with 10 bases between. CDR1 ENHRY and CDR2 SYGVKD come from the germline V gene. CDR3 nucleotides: TGTGCCATCAGTGACCAGACCACTAGCACAGATACGCAGTATTTT. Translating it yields CAISDQTTSTDTQYF.

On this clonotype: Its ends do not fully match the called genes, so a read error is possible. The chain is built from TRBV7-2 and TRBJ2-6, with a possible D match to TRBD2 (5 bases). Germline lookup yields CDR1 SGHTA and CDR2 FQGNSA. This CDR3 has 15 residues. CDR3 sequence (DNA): TGTGTCAGCAGCTGGACTCCTTCTGGGGCCAACGTCCTGACTTTC. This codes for CVSSWTPSGANVLTF.

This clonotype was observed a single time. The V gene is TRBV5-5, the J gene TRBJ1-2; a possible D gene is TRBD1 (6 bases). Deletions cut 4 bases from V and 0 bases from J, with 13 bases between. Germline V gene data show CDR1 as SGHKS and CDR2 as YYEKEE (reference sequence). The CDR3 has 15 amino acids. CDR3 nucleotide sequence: TGTGCCAGCAGCCCCGGGAGGACAGCTAACTATGGCTACACCTTC. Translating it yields CASSPGRTANYGYTF.

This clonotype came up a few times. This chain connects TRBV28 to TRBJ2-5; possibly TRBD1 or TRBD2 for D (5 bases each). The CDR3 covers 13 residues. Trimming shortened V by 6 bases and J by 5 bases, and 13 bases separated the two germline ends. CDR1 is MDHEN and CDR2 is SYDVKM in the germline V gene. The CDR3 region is CASSRDGRETQYF. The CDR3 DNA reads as TGTGCCAGCAGCCGGGACGGTAGGGAGACCCAGTACTTC.

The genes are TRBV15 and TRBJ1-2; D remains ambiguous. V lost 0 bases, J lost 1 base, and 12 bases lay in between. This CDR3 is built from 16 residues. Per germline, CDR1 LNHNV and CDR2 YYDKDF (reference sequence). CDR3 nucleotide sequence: TGTGCCACCAGCAGAGATGGTCAGGAAGATAACTATGGCTACACCTTC. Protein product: CATSRDGQEDNYGYTF.

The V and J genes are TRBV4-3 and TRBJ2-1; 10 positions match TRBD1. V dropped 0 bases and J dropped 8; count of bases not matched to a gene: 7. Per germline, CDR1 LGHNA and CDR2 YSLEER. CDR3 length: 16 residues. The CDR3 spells CASSQDLGTGVDEQFF. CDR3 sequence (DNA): TGCGCCAGCAGCCAAGATCTTGGGACAGGGGTCGATGAGCAGTTCTTC.

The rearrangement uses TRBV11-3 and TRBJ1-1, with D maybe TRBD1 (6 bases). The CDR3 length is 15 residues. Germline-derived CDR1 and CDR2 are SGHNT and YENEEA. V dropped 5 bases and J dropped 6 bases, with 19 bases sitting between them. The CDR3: CASSTRDRFGSEAFF. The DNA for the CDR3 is TGTGCCAGCAGCACCCGAGACAGGTTTGGGTCTGAAGCTTTCTTT.

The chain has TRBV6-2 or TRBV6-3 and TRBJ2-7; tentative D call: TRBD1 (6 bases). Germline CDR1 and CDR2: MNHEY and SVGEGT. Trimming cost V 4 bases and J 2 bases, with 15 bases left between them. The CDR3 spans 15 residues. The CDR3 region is CASSSAGVLAYEQYF. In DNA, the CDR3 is TGTGCCAGCAGTTCAGCAGGGGTCCTCGCCTACGAGCAGTACTTC.

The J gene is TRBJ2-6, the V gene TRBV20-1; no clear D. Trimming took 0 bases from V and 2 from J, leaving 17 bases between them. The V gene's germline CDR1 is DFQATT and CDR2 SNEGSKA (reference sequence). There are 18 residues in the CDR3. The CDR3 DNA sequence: TGCAGTGCTAGAGATTTCCAGATATTCGGAACTGGGGCCAACGTCCTGACTTTC. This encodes CSARDFQIFGTGANVLTF.

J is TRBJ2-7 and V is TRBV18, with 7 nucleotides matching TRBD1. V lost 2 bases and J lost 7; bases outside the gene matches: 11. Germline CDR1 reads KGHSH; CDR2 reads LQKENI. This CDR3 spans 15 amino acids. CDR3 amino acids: CASSPEQGKRNEQYF. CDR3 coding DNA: TGTGCCAGCTCACCAGAACAGGGGAAGCGAAATGAGCAGTACTTC.

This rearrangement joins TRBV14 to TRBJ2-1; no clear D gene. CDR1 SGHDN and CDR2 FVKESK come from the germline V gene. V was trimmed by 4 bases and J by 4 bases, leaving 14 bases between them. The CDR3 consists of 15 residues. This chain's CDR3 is CASSPSRERYNEQFF. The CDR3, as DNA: TGTGCCAGCAGCCCGTCTCGCGAGCGATACAATGAGCAGTTCTTC. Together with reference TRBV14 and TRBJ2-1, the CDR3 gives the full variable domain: EAGVTQFPSHSVIEKGQTVTLRCDPISGHDNLYWYRRVMGKEIKFLLHFVKESKQDESGMPNNRFLAERTGGTYSTLKVQPAELEDSGVYFCASSPSRERYNEQFFGPGTRLTVL.

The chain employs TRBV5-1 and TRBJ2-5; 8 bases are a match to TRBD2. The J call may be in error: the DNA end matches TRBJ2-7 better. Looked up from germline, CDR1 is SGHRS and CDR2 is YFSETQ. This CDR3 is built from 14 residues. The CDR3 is CASSWGLGTSEQYF. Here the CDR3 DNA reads TGCGCCAGCAGCTGGGGACTAGGGACCTCCGAGCAGTACTTC.

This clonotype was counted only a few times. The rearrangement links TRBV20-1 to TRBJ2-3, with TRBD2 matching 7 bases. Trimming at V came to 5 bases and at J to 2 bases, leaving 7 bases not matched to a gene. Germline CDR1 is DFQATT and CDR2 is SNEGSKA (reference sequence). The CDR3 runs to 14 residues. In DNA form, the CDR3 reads TGCAGTGCTTGGGACTACCCAAACACAGATACGCAGTATTTT. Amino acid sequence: CSAWDYPNTDTQYF.